This TCR beta chain was sequenced during a study of PD-L1 blockade in urothelial cancer. Looking at the study overall: Treatment start was followed by blood analysis at 3 weeks (second dose) and again at 6 weeks. Blood samples had a median of approximately 150,000 T cells. Study results and caveats: By 3 weeks, tumor-associated blood clones had expanded more in durable-benefit patients.

TCRdb's copy holds only in-frame clones and misses some; the assay was immunoSEQ multiplex PCR. The sample yields about 91,000 clones, over 65% seen once. This CDR3 region has 16 residues. Per the germline V gene, CDR1 is SEHNR and CDR2 is FQNEAQ (reference sequence). Trimming cost V 4 bases and J 7 bases; bases outside gene matches: 6. Documented time point: peripheral blood 6 weeks after treatment start. The patients' disease, urothelial carcinoma, was locally advanced or metastatic. As to this clone: The antigen remains undetermined.

The rearrangement uses TRBV7-9 and TRBJ2-5; 16 nucleotides line up with TRBD2. The TCR was taken from a man between 65 and 85 years old with urothelial cancer. Source: PBMCs, taken around atezolizumab (anti-PD-L1) treatment. The CDR3: CASSWGLAGGRATQYF. The DNA for the CDR3 is TGTGCCAGCAGCTGGGGACTAGCGGGAGGGCGAGCGACCCAGTACTTC.